This T cell receptor (beta chain) was identified during a study of CD8 T cells in Susac syndrome. cDNA came from about 0.5 to 1 ug RNA primed by random hexamers. MiXCR, applied by TCRdb to the immunoSEQ multiplex PCR reads, yields one record per CDR3 protein. The data show around 77,000 distinct CDR3 sequences, 96% seen once. V was trimmed by 3 bases and J by 2 bases, leaving 14 bases between them. Germline lookup yields CDR1 GTSNPN and CDR2 SVGIG (reference sequence). The CDR3 is 14 residues long. The TCR was taken from a human donor with multiple sclerosis. Sequenced material: CD4+ T cells from PBMCs. The chain carries TRBV30 and TRBJ2-7, with D perhaps TRBD2 (5 bases). CDR3 sequence (DNA): TGTGCCTGGAGCGGTCGGGGTTCCCCCTACGAGCAGTACTTC. It codes for CAWSGRGSPYEQYF.